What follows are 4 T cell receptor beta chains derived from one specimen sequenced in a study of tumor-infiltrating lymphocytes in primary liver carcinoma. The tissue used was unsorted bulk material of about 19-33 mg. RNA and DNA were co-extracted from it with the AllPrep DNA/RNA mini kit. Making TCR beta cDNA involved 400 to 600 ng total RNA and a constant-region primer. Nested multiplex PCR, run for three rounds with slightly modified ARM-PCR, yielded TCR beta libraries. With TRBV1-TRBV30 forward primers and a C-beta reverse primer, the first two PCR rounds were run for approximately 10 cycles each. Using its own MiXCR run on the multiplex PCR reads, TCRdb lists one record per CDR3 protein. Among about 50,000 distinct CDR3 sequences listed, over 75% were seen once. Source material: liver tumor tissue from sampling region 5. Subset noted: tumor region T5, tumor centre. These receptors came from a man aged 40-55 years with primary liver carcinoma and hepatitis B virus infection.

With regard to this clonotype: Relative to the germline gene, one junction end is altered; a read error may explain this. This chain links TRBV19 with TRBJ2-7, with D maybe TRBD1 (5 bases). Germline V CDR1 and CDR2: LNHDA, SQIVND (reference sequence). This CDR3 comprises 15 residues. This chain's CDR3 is CANSITGPGNYEQYF. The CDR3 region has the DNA TGTGCCAATAGTATTACAGGTCCTGGGAACTACGAACAGTACTTC.

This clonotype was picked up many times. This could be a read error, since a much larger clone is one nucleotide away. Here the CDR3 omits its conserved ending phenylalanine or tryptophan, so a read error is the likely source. The chain's CDR3 is CASSLGQQETQYL. The CDR3 region has the DNA TGTGCCAGCAGCTTGGGACAGCAAGAGACCCAGTACCTC. J is TRBJ2-5 and V is TRBV5-6; the D gene is possibly TRBD1 (5 bases). This CDR3 is built from 13 residues. V was cut by 0 bases and J by 2 bases, with 5 bases left in between. From germline, CDR1 is SGHDT and CDR2 YYEEEE.

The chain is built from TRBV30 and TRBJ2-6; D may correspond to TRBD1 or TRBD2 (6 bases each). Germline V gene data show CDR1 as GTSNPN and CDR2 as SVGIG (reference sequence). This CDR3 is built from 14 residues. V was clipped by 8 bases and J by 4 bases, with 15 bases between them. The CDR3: CARDSGAGANVLTF. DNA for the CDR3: TGTGCCCGGGATTCGGGGGCCGGGGCCAACGTCCTGACTTTC.

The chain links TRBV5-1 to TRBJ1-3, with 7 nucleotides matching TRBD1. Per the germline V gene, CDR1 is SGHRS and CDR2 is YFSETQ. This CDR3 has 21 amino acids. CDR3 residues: CNSSLTPQGSRPDRFGNTIYF. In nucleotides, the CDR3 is TGCAACAGCAGCCTGACCCCACAGGGGAGCAGACCCGACCGATTTGGAAACACCATATATTTT.